The TCR beta chain under discussion was sequenced for a study of vaccination and CD4 T cells after COVID-19. For the study at large: Participants were vaccinated with two doses, given as either BNT162b2 or mRNA-1273 vaccine. Each control culture was treated with a CEFX pool, an HIV-1 Nef pool, or no peptide.

Cultured CD4+ T cells had their DNA profiled by the Oncomine TCR Beta short-read assay. TCRdb recomputed calls from the PCR reads with MiXCR, one row per CDR3 protein. The table lists more than 20,000 distinct CDR3 sequences, roughly 46% of them singletons. Germline V gives CDR1 MNHEY, CDR2 SVGAGI. Trimming cost V 2 bases and J 4 bases; bases outside gene matches: 7. The CDR3 loop spans 16 amino acids. Time point noted: late sampling 161 to 241 days after vaccination in a few convalescent patients. Treatment: roughly nine-day PBMC culture with coronavirus spike peptide pools or control peptides (ViraFEST assay). This clonotype has more than one count but fewer than ten. The antigen is unknown.

This sample comprised CD4+ T cells from blood, cultured in vitro, obtained about 7 months after SARS-CoV-2 vaccination. The rearrangement links TRBV6-5 to TRBJ1-2; 10 nucleotides match TRBD1. The sequence was collected from a human donor who had recovered from COVID-19. The CDR3 loop reads CASSYRRTGGAYGYTF. CDR3 coding DNA: TGTGCCAGCAGTTACAGGAGGACAGGGGGGGCCTATGGCTACACCTTC.